This TCR beta chain appears in the sequencing data of a study of blood T cell repertoires in COVID-19. Repertoires were generated with immunoSEQ multiplex PCR, while TCRdb's copy carries only in-frame clones and drops some. The sample includes a few hundred thousand clones, 80% to 90% of them seen just once. Sequenced: peripheral blood. This TCR came from a man younger than 45 who had recovered from COVID-19.

CDR3 amino acids: CASSQDAGSTLHF. The CDR3 DNA reads TGCGCCAGCAGCCAAGACGCGGGATCAACCCTCCACTTT. This chain joins TRBV4-1 and TRBJ1-6; D is ambiguous. Germline lookup yields CDR1 MGHRA and CDR2 YSYEKL. This CDR3 comprises 13 residues. V lost 0 bases and J lost 14, with 11 bases in between.